This T cell receptor beta chain comes out of a study of T cell changes during pregnancy in multiple sclerosis. Germline lookup yields CDR1 MDHEN and CDR2 SYDVKM. The V and J ends lost 6 bases and 0 bases, in that order; junction bases with no gene match: 17. The CDR3 has 19 residues. The data were produced by immunoSEQ multiplex PCR, yet TCRdb's version contains in-frame clones alone and is incomplete. The sample records approximately 97,000 clones, 90% being singletons. This TCR derives from a female donor in good health, enrolled as a control in a pregnancy study. The source material was peripheral blood, sampled in the second trimester of pregnancy. The chain couples TRBV28 to TRBJ2-1, with 7 bases lining up with TRBD2. The chain's CDR3 is CASSLLLAYDLSSYNEQFF. The CDR3 DNA reads as TGTGCCAGCAGCCTCCTACTAGCGTACGATTTAAGCTCCTACAATGAGCAGTTCTTC.